A selection of T cell receptor beta chains follows, all from one sample in a study of blood T cell repertoires in COVID-19. TCRdb's copy holds only in-frame clones and misses some; the assay was immunoSEQ multiplex PCR. Seen here are some 140,000 clones, roughly 85% observed once, and the top ten hold around 4.7%. Sequenced material: peripheral blood. These receptors originate from a human donor in a cohort sampled during active COVID-19. Both conserved end residues are trimmed from each CDR3. Fields, in order: J gene, CDR3 length, V gene, CDR3 protein.

J gene: TRBJ2-7
CDR3 length: 13
V gene: TRBV15
CDR3 protein: ATSRAPTSGVAQY

J gene: TRBJ2-3
CDR3 length: 15
V gene: TRBV7-2
CDR3 protein: ASSLNSAGGPTDTQY

J gene: TRBJ1-6
CDR3 length: 12
V gene: TRBV5-1
CDR3 protein: ASSLAGGGSPLH

J gene: TRBJ2-2
CDR3 length: 13
V gene: TRBV18
CDR3 protein: ASSPPQGMAGELF

J gene: TRBJ2-5
CDR3 length: 13
V gene: TRBV9
CDR3 protein: ASSVNPGGGETQY

J gene: TRBJ2-3
CDR3 length: 13
V gene: TRBV5-1
CDR3 protein: ASSFTGSSTDTQY

J gene: TRBJ1-3
CDR3 length: 12
V gene: TRBV3-1/TRBV3-2
CDR3 protein: ASSQVQGGNTIY

J gene: TRBJ2-1
CDR3 length: 11
V gene: TRBV11-2
CDR3 protein: ASSLEGSGEQF

J gene: TRBJ2-1
CDR3 length: 12
V gene: TRBV6-6
CDR3 protein: ASTLAGFGNEQF

J gene: TRBJ2-4
CDR3 length: 10
V gene: TRBV2
CDR3 protein: ASKGSDGRVD

J gene: TRBJ1-5
CDR3 length: 11
V gene: TRBV19
CDR3 protein: ASSGTGAQPQH

J gene: TRBJ2-5
CDR3 length: 12
V gene: TRBV21-1
CDR3 protein: ASSKGDSQETQY

J gene: TRBJ1-3
CDR3 length: 13
V gene: TRBV7-2
CDR3 protein: ASSPTGGSGNTIY

J gene: TRBJ2-3
CDR3 length: 13
V gene: TRBV10-3
CDR3 protein: AITAGRGQTDTQY

J gene: TRBJ2-2
CDR3 length: 13
V gene: TRBV5-1
CDR3 protein: ASSLTTGATGELF

J gene: TRBJ2-2
CDR3 length: 13
V gene: TRBV28
CDR3 protein: ASIAGGTNTGELF

J gene: TRBJ2-3
CDR3 length: 14
V gene: TRBV4-3
CDR3 protein: ASSQDASGNTDTQY

J gene: TRBJ2-3
CDR3 length: 12
V gene: TRBV27
CDR3 protein: ASADRGLTDTQY

J gene: TRBJ1-1
CDR3 length: 9
V gene: TRBV7-9
CDR3 protein: ASSSNTEAF

J gene: TRBJ1-5
CDR3 length: 13
V gene: TRBV21-1
CDR3 protein: ASSKVEAFNQPQH

J gene: TRBJ2-5
CDR3 length: 16
V gene: TRBV7-2
CDR3 protein: ASSSRGGGGLLQETQY

J gene: TRBJ2-1
CDR3 length: 14
V gene: TRBV7-9
CDR3 protein: ASSALHRDPGNEQF

J gene: TRBJ1-1
CDR3 length: 14
V gene: TRBV11-2
CDR3 protein: ASSLVSQALNTEAF

J gene: TRBJ1-1
CDR3 length: 11
V gene: TRBV7-2
CDR3 protein: ASSASWNTEAF

J gene: TRBJ2-6
CDR3 length: 13
V gene: TRBV7-2
CDR3 protein: ASSLAGAGANVLT

J gene: TRBJ1-2
CDR3 length: 14
V gene: TRBV11-3
CDR3 protein: ASSLVGKQSSYGYT

J gene: TRBJ2-3
CDR3 length: 11
V gene: TRBV5-4
CDR3 protein: AARTPPRDTQY

J gene: TRBJ2-5
CDR3 length: 12
V gene: TRBV5-1
CDR3 protein: ASSPGGGEETQY

J gene: TRBJ1-2
CDR3 length: 14
V gene: TRBV27
CDR3 protein: ASSPGTGALNYGYT

J gene: TRBJ2-5
CDR3 length: 12
V gene: TRBV30
CDR3 protein: AWAGGGAQETQY

J gene: TRBJ2-3
CDR3 length: 10
V gene: TRBV2
CDR3 protein: ASRLITDTQY

J gene: TRBJ1-4
CDR3 length: 11
V gene: TRBV12-3/TRBV12-4
CDR3 protein: ASQGAVYEKLF

J gene: TRBJ1-2
CDR3 length: 11
V gene: TRBV6-2/TRBV6-3
CDR3 protein: ASSPRGGSGYT

J gene: TRBJ1-3
CDR3 length: 11
V gene: TRBV6-6
CDR3 protein: ASSQSVQAKIY

J gene: TRBJ1-3
CDR3 length: 11
V gene: TRBV6-5
CDR3 protein: ASSFNSGNTIY

J gene: TRBJ2-5
CDR3 length: 10
V gene: TRBV5-1
CDR3 protein: ASSFPGKTQY

J gene: TRBJ1-2
CDR3 length: 12
V gene: TRBV28
CDR3 protein: ASSFQGVNYGYT

J gene: TRBJ1-5
CDR3 length: 12
V gene: TRBV24-1
CDR3 protein: ATSDPGGDQPQH

J gene: TRBJ2-1
CDR3 length: 11
V gene: TRBV12-3/TRBV12-4
CDR3 protein: ASSLLRGGRQF

J gene: TRBJ2-2
CDR3 length: 12
V gene: TRBV30
CDR3 protein: AWRTGGNTGELF

J gene: TRBJ1-5
CDR3 length: 13
V gene: TRBV6-2/TRBV6-3
CDR3 protein: ASSRGQTSNQPQH

J gene: TRBJ2-3
CDR3 length: 12
V gene: TRBV5-1
CDR3 protein: ASSSEGSTDTQY

J gene: TRBJ2-1
CDR3 length: 11
V gene: TRBV7-2
CDR3 protein: ASRLGALDEQF

J gene: TRBJ1-4
CDR3 length: 14
V gene: TRBV5-4
CDR3 protein: ASSQGQIATNEKLF

J gene: TRBJ2-1
CDR3 length: 13
V gene: TRBV7-7
CDR3 protein: ASSPGLAAMNEQF

J gene: TRBJ2-5
CDR3 length: 14
V gene: TRBV3-1/TRBV3-2
CDR3 protein: ASSQGVPGIQETQY

J gene: TRBJ2-2
CDR3 length: 11
V gene: TRBV7-2
CDR3 protein: ASSRFFTGELF

J gene: TRBJ2-1
CDR3 length: 13
V gene: TRBV5-1
CDR3 protein: ASGWGDRAYNEQF

J gene: TRBJ1-4
CDR3 length: 10
V gene: TRBV9
CDR3 protein: ASSSAGEELF

J gene: TRBJ2-2
CDR3 length: 13
V gene: TRBV10-3
CDR3 protein: AISSGTGGSGELF

J gene: TRBJ2-1
CDR3 length: 11
V gene: TRBV4-3
CDR3 protein: ASSRQTYNEQF

J gene: TRBJ2-3
CDR3 length: 15
V gene: TRBV4-3
CDR3 protein: ASSYYTGISPTDTQY

J gene: TRBJ2-3
CDR3 length: 13
V gene: TRBV5-4
CDR3 protein: ASSPGTSGSDTQY

J gene: TRBJ2-3
CDR3 length: 11
V gene: TRBV12-5
CDR3 protein: ASGPRPFRTQY